The source of this T cell receptor beta chain is a study of cytomegalovirus exposure and HLA in healthy donors. In its sample, this clone was seen a few times. Its antigen is unknown. General observations from the study: A later analysis linked 15,000 to 20,000 TCR beta sequences to HLA alleles at 0.05 false discovery rate. Later genetic work tied a missense DCLRE1C variant to beta-chain V and J trimming.

13 Jbeta primers and 60 Vbeta primers were used for the PCR. The data were produced by immunoSEQ multiplex PCR, yet TCRdb's version contains in-frame clones alone and is incomplete. The table shows about 110,000 clones, with nearly 80% occurring only once. Sample: PBMCs. This receptor was obtained from a woman between 25 and 40 years old in good health and CMV-seronegative.

The CDR3 here is CASSLKVSGGRAYEQYF. CDR3 sequence (DNA): TGTGCCAGCAGCTTAAAGGTTTCCGGCGGCAGGGCCTACGAGCAGTACTTC. The chain has TRBV7-8 and TRBJ2-7; maybe TRBD1 (5 bases). This CDR3 has 17 amino acids. Per germline, CDR1 SGHVS and CDR2 FQNEAQ. V was clipped by 2 bases and J by 2 bases, with 19 bases between them.